This T cell receptor (beta chain) was observed in a study of cytomegalovirus exposure and HLA in healthy donors. Study conclusions and caveats: A later analysis, which compared TCR beta chains of equal frequency, found the HLA-associated ones more clonally expanded. Cytomegalovirus association was assigned to under 200 TCR beta chains.

This clone turned up a few times. The target antigen is unknown. PCR used 60 Vbeta primers and 13 Jbeta primers. Sequencing was performed with immunoSEQ multiplex PCR; in TCRdb, only in-frame clones are kept and a portion is missing. The sample lists about 76,000 clones, roughly 70% occurring once. Germline V gives CDR1 MNHEY, CDR2 SVGAGI. V gave up 6 bases and J gave up 6 bases; unmatched junction bases: 10. The CDR3 totals 15 residues. Regarding donors, all were healthy bone marrow donors. Donors showed nominal health when sampled, although they likely had unrecorded immune exposures. This sequence joins TRBV6-5 and TRBJ1-5, with 8 bases lining up with TRBD1. Sequences were obtained from PBMCs. This clonotype was obtained from a man in his 60s in good health and CMV-seropositive. The CDR3 is CASRSTPGGGQPQHF. The CDR3 coding sequence is TGTGCCAGCAGATCGACGCCAGGGGGCGGTCAGCCCCAGCATTTT.